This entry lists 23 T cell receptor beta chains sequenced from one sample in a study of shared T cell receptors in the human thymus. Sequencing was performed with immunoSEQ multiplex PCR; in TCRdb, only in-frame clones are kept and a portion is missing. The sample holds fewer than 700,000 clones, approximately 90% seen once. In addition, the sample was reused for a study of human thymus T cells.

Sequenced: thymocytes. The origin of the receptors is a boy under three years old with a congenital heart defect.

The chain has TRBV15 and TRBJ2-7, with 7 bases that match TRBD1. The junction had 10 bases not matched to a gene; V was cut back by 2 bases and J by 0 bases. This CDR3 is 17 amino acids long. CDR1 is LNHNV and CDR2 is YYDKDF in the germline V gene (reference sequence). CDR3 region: CATSRSDPDRDSYEQYF. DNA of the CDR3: TGTGCCACCAGCAGATCCGACCCCGACAGGGACTCCTACGAGCAGTACTTC.

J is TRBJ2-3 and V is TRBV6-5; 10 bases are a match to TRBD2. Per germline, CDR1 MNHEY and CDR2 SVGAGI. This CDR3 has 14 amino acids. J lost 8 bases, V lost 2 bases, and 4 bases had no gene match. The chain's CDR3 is CASSYGLAGVTQYF. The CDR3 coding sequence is TGTGCCAGCAGTTACGGGCTAGCGGGAGTTACGCAGTATTTT.

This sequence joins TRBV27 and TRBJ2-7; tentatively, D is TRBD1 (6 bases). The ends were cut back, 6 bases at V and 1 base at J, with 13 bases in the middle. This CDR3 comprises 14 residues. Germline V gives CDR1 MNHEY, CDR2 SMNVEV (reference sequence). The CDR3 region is CASRGTQDSYEQYF. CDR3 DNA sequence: TGTGCCAGCAGGGGGACACAGGATTCCTACGAGCAGTACTTC.

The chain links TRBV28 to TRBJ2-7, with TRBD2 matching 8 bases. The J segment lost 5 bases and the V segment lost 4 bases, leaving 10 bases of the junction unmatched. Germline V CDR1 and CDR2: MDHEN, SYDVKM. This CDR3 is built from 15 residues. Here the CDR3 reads CASSSLRLAGDEQYF. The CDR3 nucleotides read TGTGCCAGCAGTTCCCTCAGGCTAGCGGGCGACGAGCAGTACTTC.

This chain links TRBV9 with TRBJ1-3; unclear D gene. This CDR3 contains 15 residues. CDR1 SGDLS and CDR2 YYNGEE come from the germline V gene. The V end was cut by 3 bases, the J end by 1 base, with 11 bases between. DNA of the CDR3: TGTGCCAGCAGCGACCCCCAGGTGTCTGGAAACACCATATATTTT. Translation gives CASSDPQVSGNTIYF. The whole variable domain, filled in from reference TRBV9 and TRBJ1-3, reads DSGVTQTPKHLITATGQRVTLRCSPRSGDLSVYWYQQSLDQGLQFLIQYYNGEERAKGNILERFSAQQFPDLHSELNLSSLELGDSALYFCASSDPQVSGNTIYFGEGSWLTVV.

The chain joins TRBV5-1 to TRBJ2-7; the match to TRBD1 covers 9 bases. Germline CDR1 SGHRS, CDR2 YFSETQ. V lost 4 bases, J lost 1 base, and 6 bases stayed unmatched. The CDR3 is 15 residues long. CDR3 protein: CASSTGTGRSYEQYF. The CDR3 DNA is TGCGCCAGCAGCACGGGGACAGGGCGGTCCTACGAGCAGTACTTC.

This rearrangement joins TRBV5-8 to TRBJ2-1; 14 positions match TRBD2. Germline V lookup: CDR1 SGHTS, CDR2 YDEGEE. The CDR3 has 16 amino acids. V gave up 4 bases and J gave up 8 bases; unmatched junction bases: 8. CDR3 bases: TGTGCCAGCAGCCCTACTCCGGGACTAGCGGGAGATGAGCAGTTCTTC. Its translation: CASSPTPGLAGDEQFF.

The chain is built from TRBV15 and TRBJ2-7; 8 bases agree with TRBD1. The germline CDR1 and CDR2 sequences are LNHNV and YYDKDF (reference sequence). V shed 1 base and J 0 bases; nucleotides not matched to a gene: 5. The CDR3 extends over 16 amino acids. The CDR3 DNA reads TGTGCCACCAGCAGAGGTGTGGACAGGGACTCCTACGAGCAGTACTTC. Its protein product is CATSRGVDRDSYEQYF.

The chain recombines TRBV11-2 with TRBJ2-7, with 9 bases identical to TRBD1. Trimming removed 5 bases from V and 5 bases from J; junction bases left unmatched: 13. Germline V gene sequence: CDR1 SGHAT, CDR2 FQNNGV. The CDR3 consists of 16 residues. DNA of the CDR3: TGTGCCAGCAGCCAAGGTCCAGGACAGGGGACCGACGAGCAGTACTTC. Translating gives CASSQGPGQGTDEQYF. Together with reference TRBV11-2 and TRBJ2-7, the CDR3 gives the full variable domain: EAGVAQSPRYKIIEKRQSVAFWCNPISGHATLYWYQQILGQGPKLLIQFQNNGVVDDSQLPKDRFSAERLKGVDSTLKIQPAKLEDSAVYLCASSQGPGQGTDEQYFGPGTRLTVT.

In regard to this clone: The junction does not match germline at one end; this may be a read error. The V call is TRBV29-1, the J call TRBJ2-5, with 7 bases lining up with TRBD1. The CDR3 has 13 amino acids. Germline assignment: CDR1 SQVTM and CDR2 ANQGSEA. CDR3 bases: TGCAGCTTTGAAACAGGGGCCCAAGAGACCCAGTACTTC. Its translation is CSFETGAQETQYF.

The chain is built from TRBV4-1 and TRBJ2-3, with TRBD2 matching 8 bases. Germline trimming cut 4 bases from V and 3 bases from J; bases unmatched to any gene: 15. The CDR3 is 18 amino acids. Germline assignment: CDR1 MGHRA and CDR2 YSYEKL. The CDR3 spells CASSPQDRLALGTDTQYF. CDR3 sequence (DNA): TGCGCCAGCAGCCCACAGGATAGACTAGCGTTGGGAACAGATACGCAGTATTTT.

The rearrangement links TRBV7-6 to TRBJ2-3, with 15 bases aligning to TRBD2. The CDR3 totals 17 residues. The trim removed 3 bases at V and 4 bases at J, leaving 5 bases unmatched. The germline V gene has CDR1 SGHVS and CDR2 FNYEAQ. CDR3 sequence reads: CASSFRTSGRAADTQYF. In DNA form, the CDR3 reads TGTGCCAGCAGCTTTCGGACTAGCGGGAGGGCCGCAGATACGCAGTATTTT.

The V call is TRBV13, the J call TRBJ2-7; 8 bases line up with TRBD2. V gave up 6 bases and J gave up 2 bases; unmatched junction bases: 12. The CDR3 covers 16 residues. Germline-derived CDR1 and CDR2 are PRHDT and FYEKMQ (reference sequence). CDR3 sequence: CASRYGGAQETYEQYF. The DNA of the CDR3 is TGTGCCAGCAGATACGGGGGGGCCCAGGAGACCTACGAGCAGTACTTC.

The CDR3 here is CASGWGEWGEQYF. The CDR3 coding sequence is TGTGCCAGCGGGTGGGGGGAATGGGGCGAGCAGTACTTC. This chain uses TRBV27 with TRBJ2-7, with a tentative D call TRBD2 (6 bases). Trimming removed 8 bases from V and 6 bases from J, with 17 bases in between. CDR3 length equals 13 residues. Germline V gene sequence: CDR1 MNHEY, CDR2 SMNVEV (reference sequence).

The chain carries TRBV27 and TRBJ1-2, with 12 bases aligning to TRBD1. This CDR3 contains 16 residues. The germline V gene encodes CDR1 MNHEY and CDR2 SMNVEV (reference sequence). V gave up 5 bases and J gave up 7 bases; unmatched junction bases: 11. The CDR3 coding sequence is TGTGCCAGCAGTAACTGGCCGGGACAGGGGGCGGCTGGCTACACCTTC. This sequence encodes CASSNWPGQGAAGYTF.

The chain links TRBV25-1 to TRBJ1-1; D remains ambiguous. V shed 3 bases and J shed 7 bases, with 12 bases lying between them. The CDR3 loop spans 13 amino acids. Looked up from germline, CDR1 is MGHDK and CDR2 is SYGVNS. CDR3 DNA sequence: TGTGCCAGCAGTGAGAAGACATCGGTTGAAGCTTTCTTT. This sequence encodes CASSEKTSVEAFF.

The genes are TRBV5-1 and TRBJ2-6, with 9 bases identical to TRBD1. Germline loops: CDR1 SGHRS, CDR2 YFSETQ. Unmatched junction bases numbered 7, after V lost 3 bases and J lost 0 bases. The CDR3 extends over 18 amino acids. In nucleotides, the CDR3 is TGCGCCAGCAGCTCAGCCGGGACAGGGCCCTCTGGGGCCAACGTCCTGACTTTC. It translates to CASSSAGTGPSGANVLTF.

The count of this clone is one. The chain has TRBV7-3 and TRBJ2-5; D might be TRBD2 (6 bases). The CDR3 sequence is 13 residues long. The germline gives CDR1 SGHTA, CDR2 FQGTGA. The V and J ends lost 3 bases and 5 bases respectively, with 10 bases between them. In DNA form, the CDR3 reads TGTGCCAGCAGCTTCCACGCGGGGGAGACCCAGTACTTC. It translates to CASSFHAGETQYF.

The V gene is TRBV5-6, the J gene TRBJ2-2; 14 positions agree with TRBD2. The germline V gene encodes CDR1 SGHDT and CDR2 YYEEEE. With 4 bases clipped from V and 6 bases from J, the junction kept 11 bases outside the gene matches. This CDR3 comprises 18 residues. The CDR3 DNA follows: TGTGCCAGCAGCGCGAAACGACTAGCGGGAGGGACGGCCGGGGAGCTGTTTTTT. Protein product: CASSAKRLAGGTAGELFF. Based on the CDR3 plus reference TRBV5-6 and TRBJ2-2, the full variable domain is DAGVTQSPTHLIKTRGQQVTLRCSPKSGHDTVSWYQQALGQGPQFIFQYYEEEERQRGNFPDRFSGHQFPNYSSELNVNALLLGDSALYLCASSAKRLAGGTAGELFFGEGSRLTVL.

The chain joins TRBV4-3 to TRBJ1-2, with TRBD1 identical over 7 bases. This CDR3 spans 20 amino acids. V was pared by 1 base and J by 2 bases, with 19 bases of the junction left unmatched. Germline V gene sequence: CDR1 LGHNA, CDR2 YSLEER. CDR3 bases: TGCGCCAGCAGCCAAGGGCGAACCCAGCCGCTAACGGGACAGAACTATGGCTACACCTTC. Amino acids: CASSQGRTQPLTGQNYGYTF.

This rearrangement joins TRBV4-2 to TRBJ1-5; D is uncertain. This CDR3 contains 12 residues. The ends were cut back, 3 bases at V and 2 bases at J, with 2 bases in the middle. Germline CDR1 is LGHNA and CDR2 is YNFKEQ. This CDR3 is CASSHGNQPQHF. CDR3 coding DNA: TGTGCCAGCAGCCACGGCAATCAGCCCCAGCATTTT.

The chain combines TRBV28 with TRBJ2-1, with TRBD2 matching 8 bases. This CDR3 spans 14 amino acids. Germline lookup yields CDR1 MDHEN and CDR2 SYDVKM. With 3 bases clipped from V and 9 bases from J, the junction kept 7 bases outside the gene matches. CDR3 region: CASSLNGRAGEQFF. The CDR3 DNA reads TGTGCCAGCAGTTTGAACGGGAGGGCGGGTGAGCAGTTCTTC.

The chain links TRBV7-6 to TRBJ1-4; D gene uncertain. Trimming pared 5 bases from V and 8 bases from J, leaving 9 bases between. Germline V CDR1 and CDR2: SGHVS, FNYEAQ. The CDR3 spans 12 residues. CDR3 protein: CASSLPGEKLFF. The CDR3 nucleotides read TGTGCCAGCAGCCTGCCGGGAGAAAAACTGTTTTTT.